A selection of T cell receptor beta chains follows, all from one sample in a study of metastatic and nonmetastatic thyroid tumors. TCRdb re-processed the PCR reads through MiXCR. Here the sample spans tens of thousands of clones, less than 15% being singletons. Specimen: blood. These receptors were collected from a male donor with papillary thyroid cancer or a benign thyroid nodule (not recorded which). Some clones in this sample may be carry-over from other donors' samples. The CDR3 runs from the conserved cysteine through the conserved F or W. The D gene is left open where the match is weak. The size field reads once, few, many or a size class.

CDR3,DNA,V,J,D,size
CASSQGSGRAGELFF,TGCGCCAGCAGCCAGGGTAGCGGGAGGGCCGGGGAGCTGTTTTTT,TRBV4-1,TRBJ2-2,TRBD2,many
CASRMKSNTEAFF,TGCGCCAGCAGAATGAAATCAAACACTGAAGCTTTCTTT,TRBV5-1,TRBJ1-1,-,many
CASGSRRETQYF,TGTGCCAGCGGGTCTCGGAGGGAGACCCAGTACTTC,TRBV7-2,TRBJ2-5,-,many
CASSPLVAEITETQYF,TGTGCCAGCTCACCCCTTGTAGCGGAGATCACAGAGACCCAGTACTTC,TRBV18,TRBJ2-5,-,many
CASSLGRLGGYTF,TGTGCCAGCAGCTTAGGCCGTTTGGGGGGCTACACCTTC,TRBV13,TRBJ1-2,-,many
CASSRFARGSSYNEQFF,TGTGCCAGCAGCCGCTTTGCGCGGGGGAGCTCCTACAATGAGCAGTTCTTC,TRBV12-3/TRBV12-4,TRBJ2-1,TRBD2,medium-sized
CASSPGQLGGYTF,TGTGCCAGCAGCCCCGGGCAATTAGGTGGCTACACCTTC,TRBV6-1,TRBJ1-2,-,medium-sized
CASRDPWISVNYEQYF,TGTGCCAGCAGAGACCCATGGATTTCAGTTAACTACGAGCAGTACTTC,TRBV28,TRBJ2-7,-,few
CSARGTDQETQYF,TGCAGTGCTAGAGGGACAGACCAAGAGACCCAGTACTTC,TRBV20-1,TRBJ2-5,-,many
CASSQDRGPVYEQYF,TGCGCCAGCAGCCAGGACAGGGGGCCTGTGTACGAGCAGTACTTC,TRBV5-1,TRBJ2-7,TRBD1,few
CTSVPAGRAGNGTDTQYF,-,TRBV7-5,TRBJ2-3,-,few
CSAKDRGSEKLFF,TGCAGTGCAAAAGACAGGGGATCTGAAAAACTGTTTTTT,TRBV20-1,TRBJ1-4,TRBD1,many